The clone carrying this T cell receptor (beta chain) came up many times. The data were obtained in a study of T cells in Graves' hyperthyroidism and ophthalmopathy. RNA transcripts provided the source from which TCR beta CDR3 regions were amplified. The HTBI primer set served for first-round RT-PCR of the TCR CDR3. In TCRdb, the multiplex PCR reads were re-called with MiXCR into one record per CDR3 protein. The repertoire consists of roughly 660,000 distinct CDR3 sequences, with around 15% occurring once and the leading ten covering around a sixth. There are 16 residues in the CDR3. Germline V gene lookup returns CDR1 SGHVS and CDR2 FNYEAQ. V shed 5 bases and J 6 bases; nucleotides not matched to a gene: 9.

The chain links TRBV7-6 to TRBJ2-2; 10 positions agree with TRBD2. The sequenced sample consisted of blood. The receptor's source is a man in his forties or fifties with Graves' hyperthyroidism. CDR3 nucleotides: TGTGCCAGCAGCCTAGGCCCGGGACTAGCGTCCGGGGAGCTGTTTTTT. Encoded protein: CASSLGPGLASGELFF. The variable domain in full, with the rest retrieved from reference TRBV7-6 and TRBJ2-2, is GAGVSQSPRYKVTKRGQDVALRCDPISGHVSLYWYRQALGQGPEFLTYFNYEAQQDKSGLPNDRFSAERPEGSISTLTIQRTEQRDSAMYRCASSLGPGLASGELFFGEGSRLTVL.